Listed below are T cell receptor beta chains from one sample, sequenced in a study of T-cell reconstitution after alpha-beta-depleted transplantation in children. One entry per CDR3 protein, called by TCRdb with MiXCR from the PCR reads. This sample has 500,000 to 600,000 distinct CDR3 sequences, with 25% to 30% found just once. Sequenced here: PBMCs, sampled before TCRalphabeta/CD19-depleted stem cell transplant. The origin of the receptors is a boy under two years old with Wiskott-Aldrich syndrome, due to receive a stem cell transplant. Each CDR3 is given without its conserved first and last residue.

CDR3: ASSGTSGPYEQY
V: TRBV9
J: TRBJ2-7

CDR3: ASSIGLGLGEQF
V: TRBV19
J: TRBJ2-1

CDR3: AIGGTGELF
V: TRBV10-3
J: TRBJ2-2

CDR3: ASSPPSGGPNTGELF
V: TRBV5-1
J: TRBJ2-2

CDR3: ASSLTAQRAF
V: TRBV12-3/TRBV12-4
J: TRBJ1-1

CDR3: RAWRPSTDTQY
V: TRBV20-1
J: TRBJ2-3

CDR3: ATSRDSGSSLEDEQF
V: TRBV15
J: TRBJ2-1

CDR3: ASSAQWGSYNEQF
V: TRBV7-2
J: TRBJ2-1

CDR3: AISVRGSYEQY
V: TRBV10-3
J: TRBJ2-7

CDR3: ASSSSTGMGYEQY
V: TRBV5-6
J: TRBJ2-7

CDR3: ASSYGQGAGGYT
V: TRBV6-5
J: TRBJ1-2

CDR3: ASNRRSANTEAF
V: TRBV28
J: TRBJ1-1

CDR3: ASSPGPYQPQH
V: TRBV7-9
J: TRBJ1-5

CDR3: ASSQEDGYTQY
V: TRBV4-2
J: TRBJ2-3

CDR3: ASSKTGTEQF
V: TRBV7-6
J: TRBJ2-1

CDR3: ASSLVGGGTHGYT
V: TRBV12-3/TRBV12-4
J: TRBJ1-2

CDR3: ASSLAADTQY
V: TRBV7-9
J: TRBJ2-3

CDR3: SVAIVEQF
V: TRBV29-1
J: TRBJ2-1

CDR3: ASSLFASEQF
V: TRBV12-3/TRBV12-4
J: TRBJ2-1

CDR3: SASQGLAPVSEQY
V: TRBV20-1
J: TRBJ2-7

CDR3: SAPPAGSAEAF
V: TRBV29-1
J: TRBJ1-1

CDR3: ASSPPGRMGETQY
V: TRBV5-5
J: TRBJ2-5

CDR3: SVEGSGQSYQPQH
V: TRBV29-1
J: TRBJ1-5

CDR3: ASSATTGSLAQETQY
V: TRBV9
J: TRBJ2-5

CDR3: SANWGDTQY
V: TRBV20-1
J: TRBJ2-3

CDR3: ASSFTGGPGNEQF
V: TRBV5-1
J: TRBJ2-1

CDR3: AISESAIAGRTHEQY
V: TRBV10-3
J: TRBJ2-7

CDR3: ASSFAGAGNEQF
V: TRBV7-2
J: TRBJ2-1

CDR3: ALRDRVDTEAF
V: TRBV30
J: TRBJ1-1

CDR3: AISESEGHLGGYT
V: TRBV10-3
J: TRBJ1-2

CDR3: ASSFGRATNTEAF
V: TRBV27
J: TRBJ1-1

CDR3: ASSSYRQGEQY
V: TRBV18
J: TRBJ2-7

CDR3: ASDSGRRYNEQF
V: TRBV12-3/TRBV12-4
J: TRBJ2-1

CDR3: ASSWRGRLGNQPQH
V: TRBV27
J: TRBJ1-5

CDR3: ASSQGGTDPYNEQF
V: TRBV4-1
J: TRBJ2-1

CDR3: ASSLTHSNTEAF
V: TRBV12-3/TRBV12-4
J: TRBJ1-1

CDR3: SARDSVLYEQY
V: TRBV20-1
J: TRBJ2-7

CDR3: SAETGTPYEQY
V: TRBV20-1
J: TRBJ2-7

CDR3: ASSIMGNSDQPQH
V: TRBV19
J: TRBJ1-5

CDR3: ASSFESTPYNEQF
V: TRBV5-6
J: TRBJ2-1

CDR3: ASSEGFTEAF
V: TRBV6-1
J: TRBJ1-1

CDR3: ASSAAISTDTQY
V: TRBV5-1
J: TRBJ2-3

CDR3: ATSTGQKNIQY
V: TRBV15
J: TRBJ2-4

CDR3: ASSSSLWNTEAF
V: TRBV7-2
J: TRBJ1-1

CDR3: ASSLTPDSNQPQH
V: TRBV7-3
J: TRBJ1-5

CDR3: SARGLAGGEGTQY
V: TRBV20-1
J: TRBJ2-3